The table lists the clone carrying this T cell receptor beta chain with a count of one. Its antigen is unknown. The data originate from a study of T cell responses to AZD1222 COVID-19 vaccine. Study-wide points: Repertoire sampling was restricted to post-peak T cell response timepoints. Donors were largely white British and mainly female; clonal diversity was possibly underestimated. Seropositive status at baseline applied to only six AZD1222 recipients.

The length of the CDR3 is 13 residues. V shed 9 bases and J 7 bases; nucleotides not matched to a gene: 7. Germline CDR1 SNHLY, CDR2 FYNNEI. Pooling was applied to second doses at about 4 or about 12 weeks. Profiling relied on immunoSEQ multiplex PCR, and the TCRdb table lists in-frame clones only, not all of them. The sample lists approximately 150,000 clones; roughly 84% were seen once. This chain links TRBV2 with TRBJ2-1; 9 bases agree with TRBD2. Sequences were derived from peripheral blood, sampled 28 days after the second AZD1222 dose. This clonotype was obtained from an adult who received the AZD1222 COVID-19 vaccine. The DNA for the CDR3 is TGTGCCAGATTAGCGGGAGAGGGGAATGAGCAGTTCTTC. This gives the protein CARLAGEGNEQFF.